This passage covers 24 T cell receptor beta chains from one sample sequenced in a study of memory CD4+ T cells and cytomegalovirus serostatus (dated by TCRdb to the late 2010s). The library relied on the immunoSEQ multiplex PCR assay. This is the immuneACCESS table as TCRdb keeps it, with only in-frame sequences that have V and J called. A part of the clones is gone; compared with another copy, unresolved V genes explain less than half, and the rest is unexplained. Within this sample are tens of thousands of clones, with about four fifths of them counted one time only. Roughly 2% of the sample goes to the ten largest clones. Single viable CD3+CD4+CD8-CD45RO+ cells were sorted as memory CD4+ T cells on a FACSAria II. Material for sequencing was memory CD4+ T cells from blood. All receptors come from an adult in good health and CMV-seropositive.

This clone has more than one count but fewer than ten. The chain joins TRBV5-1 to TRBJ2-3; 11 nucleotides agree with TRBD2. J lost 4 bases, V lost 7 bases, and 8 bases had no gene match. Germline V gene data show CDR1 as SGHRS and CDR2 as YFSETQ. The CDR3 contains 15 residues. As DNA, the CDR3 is TGCGCCAGCGGTGGTAGCGGGGGGGACGCAGATACGCAGTATTTT. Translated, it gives CASGGSGGDADTQYF.

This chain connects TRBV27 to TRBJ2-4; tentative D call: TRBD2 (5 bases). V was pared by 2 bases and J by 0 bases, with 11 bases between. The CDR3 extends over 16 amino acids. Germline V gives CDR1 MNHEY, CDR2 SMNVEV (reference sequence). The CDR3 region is CASSLRGFKAKNIQYF. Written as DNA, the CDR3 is TGTGCCAGCAGTTTAAGAGGGTTCAAAGCCAAAAACATTCAGTACTTC.

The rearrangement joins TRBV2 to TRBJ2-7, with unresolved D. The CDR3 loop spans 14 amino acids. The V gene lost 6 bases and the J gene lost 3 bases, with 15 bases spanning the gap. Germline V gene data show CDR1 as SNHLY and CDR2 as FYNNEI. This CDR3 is CASSYGTAGYEQYF. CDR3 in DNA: TGTGCCAGCAGCTATGGTACTGCCGGCTACGAGCAGTACTTC.

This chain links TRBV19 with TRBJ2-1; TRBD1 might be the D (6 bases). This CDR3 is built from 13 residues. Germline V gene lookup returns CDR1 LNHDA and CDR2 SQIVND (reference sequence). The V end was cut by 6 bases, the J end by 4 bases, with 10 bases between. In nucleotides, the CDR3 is TGTGCCAGTAGAAGGGGACAATACAATGAGCAGTTCTTC. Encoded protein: CASRRGQYNEQFF.

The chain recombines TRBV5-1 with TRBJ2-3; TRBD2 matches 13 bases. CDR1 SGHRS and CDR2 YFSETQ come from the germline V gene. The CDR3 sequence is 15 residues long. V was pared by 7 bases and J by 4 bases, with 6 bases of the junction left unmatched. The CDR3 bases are TGCGCCAGCGTCACTGGGACTAGCGGGGCAGATACGCAGTATTTT. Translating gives CASVTGTSGADTQYF.

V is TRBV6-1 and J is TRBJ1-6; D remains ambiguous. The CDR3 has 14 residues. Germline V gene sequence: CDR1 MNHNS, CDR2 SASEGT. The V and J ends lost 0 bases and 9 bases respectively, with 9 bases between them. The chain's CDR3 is CASSEARKGSPLHF. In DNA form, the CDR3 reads TGTGCCAGCAGTGAAGCGAGAAAGGGTTCACCCCTCCACTTT.

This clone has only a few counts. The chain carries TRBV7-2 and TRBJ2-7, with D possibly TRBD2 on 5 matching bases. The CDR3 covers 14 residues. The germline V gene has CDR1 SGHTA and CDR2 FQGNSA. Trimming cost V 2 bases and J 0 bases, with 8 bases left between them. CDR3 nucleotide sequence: TGTGCCAGCAGCTTAAGCGGTAGCTCCTACGAGCAGTACTTC. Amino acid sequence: CASSLSGSSYEQYF.

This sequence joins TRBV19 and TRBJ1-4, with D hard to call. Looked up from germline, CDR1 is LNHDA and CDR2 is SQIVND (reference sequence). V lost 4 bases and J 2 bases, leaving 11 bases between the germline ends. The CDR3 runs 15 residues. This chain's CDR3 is CASSTSDGTNEKLFF. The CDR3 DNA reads TGTGCCAGTAGTACCTCAGACGGCACTAATGAAAAACTGTTTTTT.

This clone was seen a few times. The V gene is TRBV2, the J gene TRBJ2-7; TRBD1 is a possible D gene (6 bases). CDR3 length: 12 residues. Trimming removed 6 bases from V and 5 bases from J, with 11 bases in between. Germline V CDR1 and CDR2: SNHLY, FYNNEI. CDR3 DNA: TGTGCCAGCAGACTAAACAGGGACGAGCAGTACTTC. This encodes CASRLNRDEQYF.

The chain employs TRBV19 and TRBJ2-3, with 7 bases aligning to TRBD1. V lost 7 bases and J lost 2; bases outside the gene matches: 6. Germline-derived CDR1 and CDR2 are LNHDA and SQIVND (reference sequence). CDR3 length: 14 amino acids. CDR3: CASTPGQYTDTQYF. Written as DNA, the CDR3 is TGTGCCAGTACCCCGGGACAGTACACAGATACGCAGTATTTT.

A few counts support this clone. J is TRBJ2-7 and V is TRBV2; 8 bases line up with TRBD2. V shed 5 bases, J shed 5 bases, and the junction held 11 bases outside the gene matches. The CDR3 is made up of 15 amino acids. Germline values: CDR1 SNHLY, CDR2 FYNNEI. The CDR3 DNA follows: TGTGCCAGCAGTCTCGGTAGCGGGAAGTTGGACGAGCAGTACTTC. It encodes CASSLGSGKLDEQYF.

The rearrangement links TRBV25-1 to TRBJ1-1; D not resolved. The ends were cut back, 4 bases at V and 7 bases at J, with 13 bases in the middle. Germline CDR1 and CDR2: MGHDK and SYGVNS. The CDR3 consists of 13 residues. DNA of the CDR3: TGTGCCAGCAGTGTCCAGGTTCGGGGTGAAGCTTTCTTT. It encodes CASSVQVRGEAFF.

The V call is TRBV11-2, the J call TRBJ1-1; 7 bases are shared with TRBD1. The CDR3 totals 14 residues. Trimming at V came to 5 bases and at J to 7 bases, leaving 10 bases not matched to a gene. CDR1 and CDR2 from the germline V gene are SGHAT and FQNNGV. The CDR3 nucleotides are TGTGCCAGCAGCCCCCCGGGGGACAGCCGTGAAGCTTTCTTT. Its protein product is CASSPPGDSREAFF.

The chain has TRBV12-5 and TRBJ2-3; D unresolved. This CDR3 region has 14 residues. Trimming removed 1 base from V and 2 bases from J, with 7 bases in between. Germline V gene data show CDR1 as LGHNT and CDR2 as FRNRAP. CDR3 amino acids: CASGLDVPTDTQYF. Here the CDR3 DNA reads TGTGCTAGTGGTTTGGACGTCCCCACAGATACGCAGTATTTT.

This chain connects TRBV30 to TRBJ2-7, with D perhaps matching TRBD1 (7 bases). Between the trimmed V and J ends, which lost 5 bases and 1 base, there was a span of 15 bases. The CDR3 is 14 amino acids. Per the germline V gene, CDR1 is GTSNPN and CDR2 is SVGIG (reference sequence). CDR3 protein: CAWAARGVSYEQYF. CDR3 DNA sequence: TGTGCCTGGGCCGCCAGGGGGGTTTCCTACGAGCAGTACTTC.

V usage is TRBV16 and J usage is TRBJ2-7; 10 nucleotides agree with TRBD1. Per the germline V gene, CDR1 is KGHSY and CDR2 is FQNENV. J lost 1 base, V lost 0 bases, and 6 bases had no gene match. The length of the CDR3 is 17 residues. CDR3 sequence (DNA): TGTGCCAGCAGCCAATCGGGGGGACAGGGGCTATCCTACGAGCAGTACTTC. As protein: CASSQSGGQGLSYEQYF.

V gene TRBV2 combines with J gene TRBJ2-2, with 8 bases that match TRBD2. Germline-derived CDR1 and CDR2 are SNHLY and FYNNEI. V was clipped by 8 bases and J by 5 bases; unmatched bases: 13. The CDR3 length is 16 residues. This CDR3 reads CASSFRTGTSTGELFF. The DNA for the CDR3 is TGTGCCAGCTCTTTCCGGACCGGGACTAGTACCGGGGAGCTGTTTTTT.

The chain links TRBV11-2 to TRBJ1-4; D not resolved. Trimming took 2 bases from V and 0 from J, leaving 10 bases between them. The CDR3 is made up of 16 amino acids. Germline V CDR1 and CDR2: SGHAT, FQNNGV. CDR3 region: CASSLNGATTNEKLFF. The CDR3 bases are TGTGCCAGCAGCTTAAACGGAGCTACAACTAATGAAAAACTGTTTTTT.

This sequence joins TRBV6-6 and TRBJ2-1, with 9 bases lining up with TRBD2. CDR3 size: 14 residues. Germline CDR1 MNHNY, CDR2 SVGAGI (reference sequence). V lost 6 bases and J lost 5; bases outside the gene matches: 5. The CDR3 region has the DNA TGTGCCAGCAGCCCGACTAGCGGAAACAATGAGCAGTTCTTC. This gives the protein CASSPTSGNNEQFF.

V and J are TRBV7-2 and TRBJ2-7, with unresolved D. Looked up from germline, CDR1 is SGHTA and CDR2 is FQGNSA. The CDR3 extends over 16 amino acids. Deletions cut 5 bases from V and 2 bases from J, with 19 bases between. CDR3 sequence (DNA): TGTGCCAGCAGCCCTTCACATCGGGTTCCGCCCTACGAGCAGTACTTC. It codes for CASSPSHRVPPYEQYF. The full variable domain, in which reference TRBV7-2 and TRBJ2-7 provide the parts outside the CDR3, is GAGVSQSPSNKVTEKGKDVELRCDPISGHTALYWYRQSLGQGLEFLIYFQGNSAPDKSGLPSDRFSAERTGGSVSTLTIQRTQQEDSAVYLCASSPSHRVPPYEQYFGPGTRLTVT.

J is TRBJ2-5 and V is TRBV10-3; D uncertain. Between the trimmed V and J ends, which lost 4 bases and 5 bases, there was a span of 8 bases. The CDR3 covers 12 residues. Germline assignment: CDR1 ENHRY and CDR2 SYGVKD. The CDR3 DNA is TGTGCCATCAGTGTCGTAGGGGAGACCCAGTACTTC. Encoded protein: CAISVVGETQYF.

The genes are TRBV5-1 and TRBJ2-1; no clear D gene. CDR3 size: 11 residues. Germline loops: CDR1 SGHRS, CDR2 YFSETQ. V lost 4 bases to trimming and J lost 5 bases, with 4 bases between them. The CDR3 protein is CASSTNNEQFF. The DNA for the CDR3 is TGCGCCAGCAGCACTAACAATGAGCAGTTCTTC.

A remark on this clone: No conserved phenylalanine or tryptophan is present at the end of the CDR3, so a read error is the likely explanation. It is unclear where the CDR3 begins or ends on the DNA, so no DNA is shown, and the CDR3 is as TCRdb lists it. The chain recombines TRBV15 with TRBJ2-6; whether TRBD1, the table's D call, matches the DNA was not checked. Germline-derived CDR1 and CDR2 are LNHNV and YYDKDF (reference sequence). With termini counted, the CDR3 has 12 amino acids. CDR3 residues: CATSRECLSRAP.

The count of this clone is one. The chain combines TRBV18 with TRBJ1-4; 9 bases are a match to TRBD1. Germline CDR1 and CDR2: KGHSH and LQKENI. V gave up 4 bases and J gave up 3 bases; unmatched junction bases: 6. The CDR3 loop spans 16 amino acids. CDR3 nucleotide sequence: TGTGCCAGCTCACGAAATACAGGGGGCTCTAATGAAAAACTGTTTTTT. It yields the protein CASSRNTGGSNEKLFF.